A selection of T cell receptor beta chains follows, all from one sample in a study of CD8+ T cells in alopecia areata. Profiled with immunoSEQ multiplex PCR; TCRdb holds only in-frame clones, not every one. The repertoire holds 200,000 to 250,000 clones, with around 67% as singletons. The source was CD4+ T cells sorted from blood, collected at week 0. These receptors were taken from a human donor with alopecia areata. Each CDR3 is given without its conserved first and last residue. Each record gives: CDR3 protein, J gene, V gene.

ATPRGGGADTQY TRBJ2-3 TRBV7-9
ASSEAAGRANSPLH TRBJ1-6 TRBV6-1
SSRLGLFQETQY TRBJ2-5 TRBV29-1
ASSPAGLAVLAKNIQY TRBJ2-4 TRBV7-9
ASSTGTVREVGYT TRBJ1-2 TRBV19
ASGLHPGQGTPNEQF TRBJ2-1 TRBV12-5
ASSVRGAVDEQF TRBJ2-1 TRBV11-2
SVEEGAGTQY TRBJ2-5 TRBV29-1
ASSPDSIRLF TRBJ1-4 TRBV6-5
ASSLGVGVRNTEAF TRBJ1-1 TRBV5-1
ASSAREDYGYT TRBJ1-2 TRBV6-5
ASSHPNTGLAGGADTQY TRBJ2-3 TRBV4-3
ASSPEWGAETQY TRBJ2-5 TRBV18
ASSLGRDGKTQY TRBJ2-5 TRBV7-6
ASVDVLALWTQY TRBJ2-3 TRBV2
ASSVEAGNSPLH TRBJ1-6 TRBV7-9
SVEWGTDTQY TRBJ2-3 TRBV29-1
ATSDRVIPLH TRBJ1-6 TRBV6-1
ASSLVWRTGTGELF TRBJ2-2 TRBV7-8
ASSPDGENYGYT TRBJ1-2 TRBV7-3
ASSSHRSFYNEQF TRBJ2-1 TRBV2
ASSPDRPSSGANVLT TRBJ2-6 TRBV5-1
SAYFVNYEQY TRBJ2-7 TRBV29-1
SVALGVNEQF TRBJ2-1 TRBV29-1
SVGRKGTDTQY TRBJ2-3 TRBV29-1
ASSLERTGGRL TRBJ1-2 TRBV11-2
ASRPTGGWGNQPQH TRBJ1-5 TRBV27
ASSRPDRRYGYT TRBJ1-2 TRBV4-1
ASEPERGAHEQY - TRBV2
ASSSGLAGGQETQY TRBJ2-5 TRBV9
ASSHANRGATNEKLF TRBJ1-4 TRBV4-1
SVRVNTEAF TRBJ1-1 TRBV29-1
ATSRARTGASGANVLT TRBJ2-6 TRBV15
ASTLYQETQY TRBJ2-5 TRBV5-1
ASGPGTSGRTDTQY TRBJ2-3 TRBV12-5
ASSLSAGLNEQY TRBJ2-7 TRBV27
ASSGTGGQPQH TRBJ1-5 TRBV6-6
ASSSWTDGNQPQH TRBJ1-5 TRBV6-5
ASRDREIGGYT TRBJ1-2 TRBV6-5
ASSLQEGQGATGYT TRBJ1-2 TRBV18
ASSQEGNGYT TRBJ1-2 TRBV7-2
ASIWTGQGANYGYT TRBJ1-2 TRBV5-5
AWSPGGNEQY TRBJ2-7 TRBV30
AWRDRGENYGYT TRBJ1-2 TRBV30
ASSWRDSTDTQY TRBJ2-3 TRBV5-1
ASSQDARGVAKNIQY TRBJ2-4 TRBV4-3
ASSLGLEDTQY TRBJ2-3 TRBV7-9
SVGSLNTEAF TRBJ1-1 TRBV29-1
AWDWAGTGRTEAF TRBJ1-1 TRBV30
SVESLSSLNTEAF TRBJ1-1 TRBV29-1
ASRDSSGNTIY TRBJ1-3 TRBV13
AWNRQGAAGELF TRBJ2-2 TRBV30
SAPIVTQY TRBJ2-5 TRBV20-1
ASSLVTDTQY TRBJ2-3 TRBV5-1
ASSRGPEETQY TRBJ2-5 TRBV7-2
AWSQQGSNQPQH TRBJ1-5 TRBV30
SVVTGQIGYGYT TRBJ1-2 TRBV29-1
SVASSGQETQY TRBJ2-5 TRBV29-1
ASEAGTTYNEQF TRBJ2-1 TRBV6-5